The sequence of this TCR beta chain was determined in a study of cytomegalovirus exposure and HLA in healthy donors. General observations from the study: In a later analysis, TCR beta V- and J-gene trimming was associated with a missense DCLRE1C variant.

Details on this clone: Antigen: not known.

Germline V lookup: CDR1 SGHDT, CDR2 YYEEEE. J lost 1 base, V lost 6 bases, and 6 bases had no gene match. This CDR3 has 15 amino acids. PCR involved 60 Vbeta and 13 Jbeta primers. The assay was immunoSEQ multiplex PCR, and TCRdb's table has in-frame clones only and misses some. The table lists 100,000 or so clones, around three quarters of them singletons. The chain recombines TRBV5-6 with TRBJ1-5; the match to TRBD1 covers 8 bases. The sample comprised PBMCs. The receptor comes from a female donor in good health and CMV-seropositive. As DNA, the CDR3 is TGTGCCAGCACCAAGACAGGGGCCAGCAATCAGCCCCAGCATTTT. Its translation: CASTKTGASNQPQHF.